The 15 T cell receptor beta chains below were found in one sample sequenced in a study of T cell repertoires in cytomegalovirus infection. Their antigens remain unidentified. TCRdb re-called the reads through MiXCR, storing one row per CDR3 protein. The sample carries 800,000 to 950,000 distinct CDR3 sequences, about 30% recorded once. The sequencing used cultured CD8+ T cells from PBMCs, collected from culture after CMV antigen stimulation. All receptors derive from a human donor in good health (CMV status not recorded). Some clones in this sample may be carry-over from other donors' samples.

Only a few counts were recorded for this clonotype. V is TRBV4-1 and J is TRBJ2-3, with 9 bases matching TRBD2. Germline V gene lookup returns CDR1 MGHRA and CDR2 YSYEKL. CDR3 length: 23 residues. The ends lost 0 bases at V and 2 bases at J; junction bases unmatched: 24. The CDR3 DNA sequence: TGCGCCAGCAGCCAAGATGTTGAGGGATGGGGGGCTAGCGGGGTAAGGGCCACAGATACGCAGTATTTT. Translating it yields CASSQDVEGWGASGVRATDTQYF.

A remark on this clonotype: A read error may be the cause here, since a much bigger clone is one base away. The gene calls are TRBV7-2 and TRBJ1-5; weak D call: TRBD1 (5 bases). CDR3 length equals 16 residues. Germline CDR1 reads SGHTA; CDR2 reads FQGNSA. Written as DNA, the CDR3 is TGTTTCACGTGGCCTACTGGGGGAGATAGCAATCAGCCCCAGCATTTT. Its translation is CFTWPTGGDSNQPQHF.

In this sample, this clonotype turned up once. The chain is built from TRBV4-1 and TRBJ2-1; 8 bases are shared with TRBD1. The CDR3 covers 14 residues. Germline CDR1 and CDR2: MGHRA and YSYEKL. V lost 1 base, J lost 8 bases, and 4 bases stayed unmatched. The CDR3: CASSQGGQADEQFF. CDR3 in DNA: TGCGCCAGCAGCCAAGGGGGACAGGCGGATGAGCAGTTCTTC.

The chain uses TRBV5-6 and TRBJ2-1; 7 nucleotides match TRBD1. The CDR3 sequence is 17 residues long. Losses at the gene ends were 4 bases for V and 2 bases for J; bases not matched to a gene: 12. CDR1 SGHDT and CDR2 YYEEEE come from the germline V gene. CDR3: CASSRPDRLGTYNEQFF. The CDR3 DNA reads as TGTGCCAGCAGCCGGCCGGACAGGCTAGGTACCTACAATGAGCAGTTCTTC.

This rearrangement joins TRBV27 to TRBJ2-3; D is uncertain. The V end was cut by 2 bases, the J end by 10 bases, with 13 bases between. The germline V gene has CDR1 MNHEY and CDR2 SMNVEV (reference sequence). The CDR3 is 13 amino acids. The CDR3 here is CASSLNPSVAQYF. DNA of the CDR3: TGTGCCAGCAGTTTAAACCCATCCGTGGCGCAGTATTTT.

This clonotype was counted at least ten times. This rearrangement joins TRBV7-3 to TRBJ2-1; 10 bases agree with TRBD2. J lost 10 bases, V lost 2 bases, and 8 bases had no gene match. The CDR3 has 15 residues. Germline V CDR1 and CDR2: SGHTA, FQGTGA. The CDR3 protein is CASSLQSGGAREQFF. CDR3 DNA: TGTGCCAGCAGCTTACAGAGCGGGGGGGCTCGAGAGCAGTTCTTC.

CDR3 region: CASSHKGYSTDTQYF. The CDR3 region has the DNA TGTGCCAGCAGCCACAAGGGCTATAGCACAGATACGCAGTATTTT. The rearrangement uses TRBV14 and TRBJ2-3; no clear D. Germline V lookup: CDR1 SGHDN, CDR2 FVKESK. V was shortened by 3 bases and J by 0 bases, with 10 bases between the two germline ends. CDR3 length: 15 amino acids.

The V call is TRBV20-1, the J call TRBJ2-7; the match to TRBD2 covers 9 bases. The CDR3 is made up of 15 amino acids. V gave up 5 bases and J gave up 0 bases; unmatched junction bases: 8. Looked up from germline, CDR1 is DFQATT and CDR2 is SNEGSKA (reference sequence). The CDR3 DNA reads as TGCAGTGCTCCACCACTAGCGGGTTCCTCCTACGAGCAGTACTTC. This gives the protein CSAPPLAGSSYEQYF.

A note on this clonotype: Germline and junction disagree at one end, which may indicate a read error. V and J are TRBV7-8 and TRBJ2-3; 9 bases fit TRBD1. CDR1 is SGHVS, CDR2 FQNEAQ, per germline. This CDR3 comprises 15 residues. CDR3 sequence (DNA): TGTGCCAGCAGCCCTCCGGGACAGGGAAAAGATATGCAGTATTTT. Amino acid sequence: CASSPPGQGKDMQYF.

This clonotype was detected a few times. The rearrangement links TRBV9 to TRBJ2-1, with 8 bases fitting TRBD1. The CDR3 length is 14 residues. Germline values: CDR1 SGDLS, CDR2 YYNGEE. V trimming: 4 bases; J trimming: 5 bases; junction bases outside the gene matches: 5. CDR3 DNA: TGTGCCAGCAGCTTTCGGACAGGGAACAATGAGCAGTTCTTC. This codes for CASSFRTGNNEQFF.

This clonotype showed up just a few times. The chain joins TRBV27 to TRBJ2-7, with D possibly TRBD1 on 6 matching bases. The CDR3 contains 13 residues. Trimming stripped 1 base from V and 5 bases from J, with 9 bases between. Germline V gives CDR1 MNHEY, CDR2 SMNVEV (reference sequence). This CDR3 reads CASSLLGGDEQYV. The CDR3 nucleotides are TGTGCCAGCAGTTTATTAGGGGGAGACGAGCAGTACGTC.

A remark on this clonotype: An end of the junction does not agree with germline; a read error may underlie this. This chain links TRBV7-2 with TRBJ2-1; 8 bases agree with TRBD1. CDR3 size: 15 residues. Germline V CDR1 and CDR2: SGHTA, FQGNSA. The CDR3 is CANSSGTGSYNEQFF. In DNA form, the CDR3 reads TGTGCCAACAGCTCGGGGACAGGCTCCTACAATGAGCAGTTCTTC.

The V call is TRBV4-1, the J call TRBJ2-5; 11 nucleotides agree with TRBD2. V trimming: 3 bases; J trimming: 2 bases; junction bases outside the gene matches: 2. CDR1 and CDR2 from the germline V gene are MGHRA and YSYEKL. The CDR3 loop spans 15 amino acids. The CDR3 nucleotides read TGCGCCAGCAGCCAGGTAGCGGGGGGGCAAGAGACCCAGTACTTC. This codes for CASSQVAGGQETQYF.

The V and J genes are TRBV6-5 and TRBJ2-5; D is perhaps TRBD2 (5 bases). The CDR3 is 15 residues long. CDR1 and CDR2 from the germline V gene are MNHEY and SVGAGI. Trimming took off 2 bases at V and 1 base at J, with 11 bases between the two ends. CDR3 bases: TGTGCCAGCAGTTACGACCGGGGAGTCCAAGAGACCCAGTACTTC. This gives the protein CASSYDRGVQETQYF.

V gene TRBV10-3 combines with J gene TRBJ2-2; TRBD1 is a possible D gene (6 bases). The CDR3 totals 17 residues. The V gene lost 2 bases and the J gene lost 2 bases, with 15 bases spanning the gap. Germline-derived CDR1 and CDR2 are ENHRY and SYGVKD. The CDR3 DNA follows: TGTGCCATCAGTGAGAGGGGGACCCGTAGAAACACCGGGGAGCTGTTTTTT. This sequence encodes CAISERGTRRNTGELFF.